Shown below are 8 T cell receptor beta chains from a single sample sequenced in a study of blood T cells in healthy people across ages. It was with a sample-barcoded 5' primer and a J-beta primer mix that a second PCR of roughly 7 to 12 cycles was run. TCRdb re-derived calls from the 5' RACE reads in MiXCR, one entry per CDR3 protein. The repertoire holds 600,000 to 800,000 distinct CDR3 sequences, with under 65% as singletons. Input material: blood. These TCRs come from a woman older than 75 in good health.

This sequence joins TRBV30 and TRBJ1-5; no clear D gene. The CDR3 is made up of 13 amino acids. The germline gives CDR1 GTSNPN, CDR2 SVGIG (reference sequence). V gave up 5 bases and J gave up 5 bases, with 13 bases separating them. The CDR3 loop is CAWGAMGYQPQHF. The CDR3 region has the DNA TGTGCCTGGGGAGCCATGGGCTATCAGCCCCAGCATTTT. The full variable domain, in which reference TRBV30 and TRBJ1-5 provide the parts outside the CDR3, is SQTIHQWPATLVQPVGSPLSLECTVEGTSNPNLYWYRQAAGRGLQLLFYSVGIGQISSEVPQNLSASRPQDRQFILSSKKLLLSDSGFYLCAWGAMGYQPQHFGDGTRLSIL.

This chain links TRBV12-3 or TRBV12-4 with TRBJ2-1; 7 nucleotides line up with TRBD1. The J call may be wrong; the DNA end is better matched by TRBJ2-7. The CDR3 covers 17 residues. CDR3 bases: TGTGCCACCCAACCAGGGGGTCACTACCGGGCCTACAATGAGCAGTACTTC. It encodes CATQPGGHYRAYNEQYF.

Turning to this clonotype: A read error is possible here, since a much larger clone lies one base away. This chain joins TRBV27 and TRBJ2-3, with D possibly TRBD2 on 6 matching bases. V was cut by 4 bases and J by 5 bases, with 13 bases left in between. This CDR3 spans 14 amino acids. Germline assignment: CDR1 MNHEY and CDR2 SMNVEV (reference sequence). The CDR3 here is CASSWGVGIDTQYF. The CDR3 bases are TGTGCCAGCAGTTGGGGGGTGGGCATAGATACGCAGTATTTT.

The V and J genes are TRBV4-3 and TRBJ2-1; 7 nucleotides agree with TRBD1. The J call may be faulty, since TRBJ2-7 better matches the DNA end. The CDR3 is 16 amino acids. Germline CDR1 LGHNA, CDR2 YSLEER. CDR3 residues: CASSQDDREWAYEQYF. CDR3 nucleotide sequence: TGCGCCAGCAGCCAAGATGACAGGGAATGGGCCTACGAGCAGTACTTC.

This clonotype was seen a handful of times. The chain links TRBV9 to TRBJ2-2, with a weak D call TRBD2 (5 bases). The CDR3 extends over 15 amino acids. Germline V gene lookup returns CDR1 SGDLS and CDR2 YYNGEE. V was shortened by 0 bases and J by 1 base, with 7 bases between the two germline ends. CDR3 DNA sequence: TGTGCCAGCAGCGTAGTGGCGGGGAACACCGGGGAGCTGTTTTTT. It codes for CASSVVAGNTGELFF.

The chain uses TRBV27 and TRBJ2-3; no clear D gene. The V and J ends lost 2 bases and 0 bases respectively, with 6 bases between them. From germline, CDR1 is MNHEY and CDR2 SMNVEV (reference sequence). This CDR3 is 14 amino acids long. CDR3 loop: CASSLMSSTDTQYF. CDR3 coding DNA: TGTGCCAGCAGTTTAATGTCTAGCACAGATACGCAGTATTTT.

The rearrangement uses TRBV7-9 and TRBJ2-7, with D possibly matching TRBD1 (5 bases). Germline CDR1 and CDR2: SEHNR and FQNEAQ (reference sequence). This CDR3 spans 15 amino acids. Trimming took 4 bases from V and 5 from J, leaving 18 bases between them. The CDR3 is CASSSTISIRDEQYF. For the CDR3, the DNA is TGTGCCAGCAGCTCGACCATATCCATCAGGGACGAGCAGTACTTC.

This clonotype was picked up a small number of times. This chain links TRBV4-2 with TRBJ2-6, with a tentative D call TRBD1 (5 bases). Trimming removed 1 base from V and 2 bases from J, with 6 bases in between. Germline CDR1 reads LGHNA; CDR2 reads YNFKEQ. This CDR3 contains 15 residues. CDR3 sequence (DNA): TGTGCCAGCAGCCAAGGACAGACTGGGGCCAACGTCCTGACTTTC. Translating gives CASSQGQTGANVLTF.